This T cell receptor (beta chain) was found in a study of blood T cells in healthy people across ages. Study results and limitations: A strong correlation was seen between TCR beta diversity and naive T cell percentage.

From germline, CDR1 is MNHEY and CDR2 SMNVEV (reference sequence). Losses at the gene ends were 6 bases for V and 2 bases for J; bases not matched to a gene: 8. The CDR3 totals 17 residues. A second 7 to 11 cycle PCR used barcoded and J-beta primers. All samples gave at least 2.5 million CDR3-containing paired-end reads. TCRdb processed the 5' RACE reads anew with MiXCR; each CDR3 protein has one entry. The sample includes about 1 million distinct CDR3 sequences, over 35% seen only once; the top ten take approximately 17%. Of note for this clonotype: The antigen is not known.

This chain joins TRBV27 and TRBJ2-6; 9 bases are a match to TRBD1. This receptor was taken from a woman aged 55-70 years in good health. Sequenced: blood. Written as DNA, the CDR3 is TGTGCCAGCAGCCAGATAACAGGGGGCGCTGGGGCCAACGTCCTGACTTTC. Its translation is CASSQITGGAGANVLTF.